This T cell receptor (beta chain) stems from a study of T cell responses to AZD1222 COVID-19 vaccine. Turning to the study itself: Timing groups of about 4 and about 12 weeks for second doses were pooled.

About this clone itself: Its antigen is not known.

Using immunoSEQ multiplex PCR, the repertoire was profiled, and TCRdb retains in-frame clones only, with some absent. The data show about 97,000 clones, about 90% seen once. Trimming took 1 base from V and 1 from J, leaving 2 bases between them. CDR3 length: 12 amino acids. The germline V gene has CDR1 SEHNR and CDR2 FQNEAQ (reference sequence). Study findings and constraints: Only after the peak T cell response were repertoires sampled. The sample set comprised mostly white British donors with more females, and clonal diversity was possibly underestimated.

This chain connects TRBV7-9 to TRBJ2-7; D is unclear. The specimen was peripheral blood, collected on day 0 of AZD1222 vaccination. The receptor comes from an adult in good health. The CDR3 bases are TGTGCCAGCAGCTTAGTGTCCTACGAGCAGTACTTC. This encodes CASSLVSYEQYF.